This passage covers 24 T cell receptor beta chains from one sample sequenced in a study of response to subunit inactivated influenza vaccine. TCRdb called the RT-PCR reads again in MiXCR, with one record for every CDR3 protein. The table shows about 480,000 distinct CDR3 sequences, with 13% occurring only once. Here the sequenced sample was PBMCs from blood, taken 45 days after vaccination. These receptors originate from a man aged 50 to 60 who received an inactivated influenza vaccine.

This clonotype was seen repeatedly, ten times or more. The CDR3 DNA follows: TGCAGTGGCACAACGGTGCAGACCTCCTACGAGCAGTACTTC. Translating gives CSGTTVQTSYEQYF. The genes are TRBV20-1 and TRBJ2-7; no reliable D call. The CDR3 covers 14 residues. Trimming removed 7 bases at V and 0 bases at J, with 16 bases between. The germline CDR1 and CDR2 sequences are DFQATT and SNEGSKA (reference sequence).

The chain couples TRBV7-2 to TRBJ2-1; D unclear. Germline CDR1 is SGHTA and CDR2 is FQGNSA. The CDR3 has 13 amino acids. Deletions cut 7 bases from V and 10 bases from J, with 17 bases between. Here the CDR3 DNA reads TGTGCCAGCAACTACCGGAATGTGGAGGAGCAGTTCTTC. Translating it yields CASNYRNVEEQFF. Combining the CDR3 with reference TRBV7-2 and TRBJ2-1 gives the whole variable domain GAGVSQSPSNKVTEKGKDVELRCDPISGHTALYWYRQSLGQGLEFLIYFQGNSAPDKSGLPSDRFSAERTGGSVSTLTIQRTQQEDSAVYLCASNYRNVEEQFFGPGTRLTVL.

A few counts support this clonotype. V is TRBV2 and J is TRBJ2-2; 7 nucleotides line up with TRBD1. There are 15 residues in the CDR3. V shed 4 bases, J shed 1 base, and the junction held 3 bases outside the gene matches. CDR1 and CDR2 (germline): SNHLY, FYNNEI. The CDR3 protein is CASSVQGRNTGELFF. CDR3 DNA sequence: TGTGCCAGCAGTGTACAGGGGAGGAACACCGGGGAGCTGTTTTTT.

This clonotype has more than one count but fewer than ten. This chain links TRBV20-1 with TRBJ2-1, with 13 positions matching TRBD2. The V gene's germline CDR1 is DFQATT and CDR2 SNEGSKA (reference sequence). J was trimmed by 4 bases and V by 3 bases; bases with no gene match: 6. The CDR3 loop spans 16 amino acids. The CDR3 sequence is CSASTSGRAFYNEQFF. In DNA, the CDR3 is TGCAGTGCTAGTACTAGCGGGAGGGCTTTTTACAATGAGCAGTTCTTC.

This clonotype was recorded a few times. The chain links TRBV6-1 to TRBJ1-5; the D gene is possibly TRBD1 (5 bases). Germline CDR1 MNHNS, CDR2 SASEGT. Trimming cost V 1 base and J 5 bases, with 12 bases left between them. The CDR3 extends over 15 amino acids. The DNA for the CDR3 is TGTGCCAGCAGTGAAGAATGGGACGGCTATCAGCCCCAGCATTTT. Its protein is CASSEEWDGYQPQHF.

The chain has TRBV6-1 and TRBJ2-7; D is undetermined. The CDR3 has 13 residues. The germline gives CDR1 MNHNS, CDR2 SASEGT. V was cut by 5 bases and J by 0 bases, with 8 bases left in between. CDR3: CASSPNLSYEQYF. DNA of the CDR3: TGTGCCAGCAGTCCCAATCTCTCCTACGAGCAGTACTTC.

With respect to this clonotype: A junction boundary mismatches the germline segment, possibly from a read error. This chain joins TRBV6-5 and TRBJ2-3; 14 positions match TRBD2. The CDR3 loop spans 18 amino acids. From germline, CDR1 is MNHEY and CDR2 SVGAGI. DNA for the CDR3: TGTGCCAGCAGTTACTGGACTAGCGGGGGGCCTTTCACAGATACGCGGTATTTT. It translates to CASSYWTSGGPFTDTRYF.

The genes are TRBV2 and TRBJ2-1; 8 nucleotides line up with TRBD2. The CDR3 loop spans 18 amino acids. The germline CDR1 and CDR2 sequences are SNHLY and FYNNEI. Written as DNA, the CDR3 is TGTACCCTCTGCCTCCGAATTAGCGGGGTCCCGTCCTACAATGAGCAGTTCTTC. It specifies CTLCLRISGVPSYNEQFF.

This clonotype has just one count. The rearrangement uses TRBV5-1 and TRBJ2-5; 10 bases match TRBD1. The germline V gene encodes CDR1 SGHRS and CDR2 YFSETQ. After removal of 0 bases from V and 2 bases from J, the junction contained 4 bases not matched to a gene. The CDR3 totals 16 residues. The CDR3 region is CASSLGQGALQETQYF. CDR3 DNA sequence: TGCGCCAGCAGCTTGGGACAGGGGGCCTTGCAAGAGACCCAGTACTTC.

In its sample, this clonotype was seen a few times. This sequence joins TRBV4-3 and TRBJ1-4; TRBD1 might be the D (5 bases). There are 17 residues in the CDR3. The V end lost 0 bases, the J end lost 0 bases, and 11 bases lay between the germline ends. Germline V gene data show CDR1 as LGHNA and CDR2 as YSLEER. The CDR3 DNA follows: TGCGCCAGCAGCCAAGATCGGGGGACTACAACTAATGAAAAACTGTTTTTT. It codes for CASSQDRGTTTNEKLFF.

This clonotype has just a few counts. The rearrangement links TRBV28 to TRBJ2-1; no clear D gene. V lost 7 bases and J lost 4, with 14 bases in between. The germline CDR1 and CDR2 sequences are MDHEN and SYDVKM. This CDR3 region has 14 residues. The CDR3 loop is CASKALSLYNEQFF. In DNA form, the CDR3 reads TGTGCCAGCAAGGCACTCTCCTTATACAATGAGCAGTTCTTC. Full variable domain (rest looked up from reference TRBV28 and TRBJ2-1): DVKVTQSSRYLVKRTGEKVFLECVQDMDHENMFWYRQDPGLGLRLIYFSYDVKMKEKGDIPEGYSVSREKKERFSLILESASTNQTSMYLCASKALSLYNEQFFGPGTRLTVL.

The CDR3 DNA is TGCGCCAGCAGCTTTGGTGGGTCCAGCACAGATACGCAGTATTTT. Its translation is CASSFGGSSTDTQYF. The rearrangement uses TRBV5-1 and TRBJ2-3; D is unresolved. Germline-derived CDR1 and CDR2 are SGHRS and YFSETQ. The V gene lost 2 bases and the J gene lost 0 bases, with 10 bases spanning the gap. The CDR3 is 15 residues long.

This clonotype occurred a few times. The V gene is TRBV2, the J gene TRBJ2-3; 8 bases agree with TRBD2. The V and J ends lost 7 bases and 0 bases, in that order; junction bases with no gene match: 6. Germline V lookup: CDR1 SNHLY, CDR2 FYNNEI. CDR3 size: 15 residues. The CDR3 bases are TGTGCCAGCACGGCCGGGGGGGGCAGCACAGATACGCAGTATTTT. Translated, it gives CASTAGGGSTDTQYF.

This clonotype was counted a few times. The chain has TRBV14 and TRBJ2-7, with a tentative D call TRBD2 (7 bases). V was pared by 4 bases and J by 8 bases, with 15 bases between. CDR3 length: 13 residues. Germline V gene data show CDR1 as SGHDN and CDR2 as FVKESK. The CDR3 coding sequence is TGTGCCAGCAGCCCCAGTAGGGGGACTAAGCAGTACTTC. This codes for CASSPSRGTKQYF.

This clonotype was observed many times. This sequence joins TRBV27 and TRBJ2-1, with 12 bases lining up with TRBD2. The CDR3 spans 16 residues. CDR1 is MNHEY, CDR2 SMNVEV, per germline (reference sequence). V was pared by 6 bases and J by 7 bases, with 10 bases of the junction left unmatched. CDR3 protein: CASRDRLAGGRNEQFF. The CDR3 nucleotides are TGTGCCAGCAGAGACCGGCTAGCGGGAGGGCGGAATGAGCAGTTCTTC.

The chain has TRBV7-9 and TRBJ2-5; 8 positions match TRBD1. The CDR3 length is 14 residues. CDR1 and CDR2 from the germline V gene are SEHNR and FQNEAQ (reference sequence). V gave up 3 bases and J gave up 9 bases; unmatched junction bases: 9. The CDR3 nucleotides read TGTGCCAGCAGCTTGGAGATGCTGGGACAGGCCCAGTACTTC. Amino acids: CASSLEMLGQAQYF.

This rearrangement joins TRBV7-2 to TRBJ2-7; 9 bases align to TRBD2. Germline trimming cut 1 base from V and 4 bases from J; bases unmatched to any gene: 8. The CDR3 is 16 amino acids. Germline V gives CDR1 SGHTA, CDR2 FQGNSA. The CDR3 DNA is TGTGCCAGCAGCTTAGGCCCCAGCGGGGGGTTATACGAGCAGTACTTC. Translating gives CASSLGPSGGLYEQYF.

This clonotype was observed a handful of times. The gene calls are TRBV7-9 and TRBJ2-5, with TRBD1 matching over 7 bases. Losses at the gene ends were 0 bases for V and 6 bases for J; bases not matched to a gene: 13. Germline lookup yields CDR1 SEHNR and CDR2 FQNEAQ (reference sequence). The length of the CDR3 is 17 residues. This CDR3 reads CASSLAGTARSQKTQYF. The DNA of the CDR3 is TGTGCCAGCAGCTTAGCAGGGACAGCTCGGAGTCAGAAGACCCAGTACTTC.

The rearrangement links TRBV4-3 to TRBJ1-2; tentatively, D is TRBD1 (6 bases). The CDR3 loop spans 16 amino acids. Trimming stripped 0 bases from V and 8 bases from J, with 19 bases between. Germline CDR1 and CDR2: LGHNA and YSLEER. In DNA form, the CDR3 reads TGCGCCAGCAGCCAAGATGAGAGGGGACACTTAAGAGGCTACACCTTC. Protein: CASSQDERGHLRGYTF.

V gene TRBV29-1 combines with J gene TRBJ2-7, with D uncertain. The V gene lost 4 bases and the J gene lost 6 bases, with 13 bases spanning the gap. The germline V gene has CDR1 SQVTM and CDR2 ANQGSEA. The CDR3 contains 12 residues. The CDR3 DNA reads as TGCAGCGTTGCTGTGTCTCTGAGCGAGCAGTACTTC. Encoded protein: CSVAVSLSEQYF.

This clonotype was seen a handful of times. V gene TRBV2 combines with J gene TRBJ2-1; TRBD2 matches at 11 bases. The CDR3 covers 15 residues. CDR1 and CDR2 from the germline V gene are SNHLY and FYNNEI. Unmatched junction bases numbered 4, after V lost 1 base and J lost 8 bases. The CDR3 nucleotides are TGTGCCAGCAGTGAAGGCCTAGCGGGAGGATATGAGCAGTTCTTC. This encodes CASSEGLAGGYEQFF.

V is TRBV7-2 and J is TRBJ2-1; 8 bases match TRBD2. Germline V CDR1 and CDR2: SGHTA, FQGNSA. V was clipped by 1 base and J by 10 bases; unmatched bases: 9. The CDR3 spans 15 residues. CDR3 bases: TGTGCCAGCAGCTTAGTATTATTAGCGGGATGGGAGCAGTTCTTC. Residues: CASSLVLLAGWEQFF.

The chain employs TRBV4-3 and TRBJ2-5; D may correspond to TRBD1 or TRBD2 (5 bases each). This CDR3 contains 15 residues. Germline V gene sequence: CDR1 LGHNA, CDR2 YSLEER. Trimming took 0 bases from V and 1 from J, leaving 9 bases between them. In nucleotides, the CDR3 is TGCGCCAGCAGCCAAGATTTGGGGACCCAAGAGACCCAGTACTTC. As protein: CASSQDLGTQETQYF.

This clonotype appeared many times. CDR3 region: CASSAPQGNTQYF. The CDR3 nucleotides are TGTGCCAGCAGCGCCCCACAGGGAAATACGCAGTATTTT. The chain recombines TRBV7-9 with TRBJ2-3, with D maybe TRBD1 (6 bases). The V gene's germline CDR1 is SEHNR and CDR2 FQNEAQ (reference sequence). The ends were cut back, 5 bases at V and 7 bases at J, with 13 bases in the middle. The CDR3 is made up of 13 amino acids.